A selection of T cell receptor beta chains follows, all from one sample in a study of Tregs in tolerant kidney transplant recipients. Sequenced by immunoSEQ multiplex PCR; TCRdb stores in-frame clones only, minus some. Of 90,000 to 130,000 clones in the sample, 85% to 90% are singletons; the top ten hold about 0.35%. This specimen was CD4+ T cells from blood, taken before the transplant. These receptors originate from a human donor who received a combined kidney and bone marrow transplant. Each CDR3 is given with its conserved first and last residue. Fields, in order: D gene, clone size, CDR3 length, J gene, V gene, CDR3 DNA, CDR3 protein. The D gene is left open where the match is weak. Expanded clones are given a class, and other clones once, few, many or no size at all.

d_gene: TRBD2
abundance: NA
len: 16
j_gene: TRBJ2-2
v_gene: TRBV27
CDR3nt: TGTGCCAGCAGTTTAAGACCCAGCGGGGGGACCGGGGAGCTGTTTTTT
CDR3aa: CASSLRPSGGTGELFF

d_gene: NA
abundance: NA
len: 15
j_gene: TRBJ2-1
v_gene: TRBV27
CDR3nt: TGTGCCAGCAGCTGGAGGGGATCTTCCTACAATGAGCAGTTCTTC
CDR3aa: CASSWRGSSYNEQFF

d_gene: NA
abundance: NA
len: 12
j_gene: TRBJ1-1
v_gene: TRBV2
CDR3nt: TGTGCCAGCAGGCCGTCGTCGGACAGTGCTTTCTTT
CDR3aa: CASRPSSDSAFF

d_gene: TRBD1
abundance: NA
len: 14
j_gene: TRBJ2-7
v_gene: TRBV2
CDR3nt: TGTGCCAGCAGCACCGGGACAGGTTTCTACGAGCAGTACTTC
CDR3aa: CASSTGTGFYEQYF

d_gene: NA
abundance: NA
len: 13
j_gene: TRBJ1-2
v_gene: TRBV5-4
CDR3nt: TGTGCCAGCAGCTTTCGGGGGTTCTATGGCTACACCTTC
CDR3aa: CASSFRGFYGYTF

d_gene: NA
abundance: few
len: 14
j_gene: TRBJ2-3
v_gene: TRBV5-1
CDR3nt: TGCGCCAGCAGCCCCGGGTTCGGGTCAGATACGCAGTATTTT
CDR3aa: CASSPGFGSDTQYF

d_gene: NA
abundance: NA
len: 13
j_gene: TRBJ2-7
v_gene: TRBV28
CDR3nt: TGTGCCAGCAGTATCAACCTTAGGGGCGAGCAGTACTTC
CDR3aa: CASSINLRGEQYF

d_gene: TRBD1
abundance: NA
len: 15
j_gene: TRBJ1-5
v_gene: TRBV10-3
CDR3nt: TGTGCCACCCGTAGAACAGGGGAAAGCAATCAGCCCCAGCATTTT
CDR3aa: CATRRTGESNQPQHF

d_gene: NA
abundance: NA
len: 13
j_gene: TRBJ1-1
v_gene: TRBV29-1
CDR3nt: TGCAGCGTTGAACCCCAACAGGGCACTGAAGCTTTCTTT
CDR3aa: CSVEPQQGTEAFF

d_gene: TRBD1
abundance: NA
len: 14
j_gene: TRBJ1-2
v_gene: TRBV27
CDR3nt: TGTGCCAGCAGTACGGACAGGACTAACTATGGCTACACCTTC
CDR3aa: CASSTDRTNYGYTF

d_gene: TRBD2
abundance: NA
len: 15
j_gene: TRBJ2-7
v_gene: TRBV7-2
CDR3nt: TGTGCCAGCAGCTTAGGAAGCGGGAGCCATTACGAGCAGTACTTC
CDR3aa: CASSLGSGSHYEQYF

d_gene: TRBD2
abundance: NA
len: 16
j_gene: TRBJ2-1
v_gene: TRBV5-1
CDR3nt: TGCGCCAGCAGCTTGGCCGGGGGGACGGTACAGGATGAGCAGTTCTTC
CDR3aa: CASSLAGGTVQDEQFF

d_gene: TRBD1
abundance: few
len: 16
j_gene: TRBJ1-2
v_gene: TRBV5-8
CDR3nt: TGTGCCAGCAGCTTGAGGGACAGGGGGACTAACTATGGCTACACCTTC
CDR3aa: CASSLRDRGTNYGYTF

d_gene: NA
abundance: NA
len: 13
j_gene: TRBJ2-2
v_gene: TRBV7-2
CDR3nt: TGTGCCAGCAGCTTATGGGACAACGGGGAGCTGTTTTTT
CDR3aa: CASSLWDNGELFF

d_gene: TRBD2
abundance: NA
len: 16
j_gene: TRBJ2-2
v_gene: TRBV7-2
CDR3nt: TGTGCCAGCAGCCCGACTAGCGGAGGAAACACCGGGGAGCTGTTTTTT
CDR3aa: CASSPTSGGNTGELFF

d_gene: TRBD1
abundance: NA
len: 15
j_gene: TRBJ1-1
v_gene: TRBV27
CDR3nt: TGTGCCAGCAGTTTCCGCGGACAGGTGAGAACTGAAGCTTTCTTT
CDR3aa: CASSFRGQVRTEAFF

d_gene: NA
abundance: NA
len: 14
j_gene: TRBJ2-1
v_gene: TRBV7-2
CDR3nt: TGTGCCAGCAACACGGGAAGGACCTACAATGAGCAGTTCTTC
CDR3aa: CASNTGRTYNEQFF

d_gene: TRBD2
abundance: NA
len: 13
j_gene: TRBJ2-7
v_gene: TRBV2
CDR3nt: TGTGCCAGCTGTCGGGGGGTGGGCTACGAGCAGTACTTC
CDR3aa: CASCRGVGYEQYF

d_gene: NA
abundance: NA
len: 17
j_gene: TRBJ1-3
v_gene: TRBV5-4
CDR3nt: TGTGCCAGCAGCCCCCGGGACTCATTATCCTCTGGAAACACCATATATTTT
CDR3aa: CASSPRDSLSSGNTIYF

d_gene: NA
abundance: NA
len: 13
j_gene: TRBJ1-2
v_gene: TRBV7-2
CDR3nt: TGTGCCAGCAGCCCACAGAGTAACTATGGCTACACCTTC
CDR3aa: CASSPQSNYGYTF

d_gene: NA
abundance: NA
len: 14
j_gene: TRBJ1-1
v_gene: TRBV4-3
CDR3nt: TGCGCCAGCAGCCAAGAACCGGTGAACACTGAAGCTTTCTTT
CDR3aa: CASSQEPVNTEAFF

d_gene: NA
abundance: NA
len: 12
j_gene: TRBJ1-2
v_gene: TRBV10-2
CDR3nt: TGCGCCAGCAAGAAAGGAGGGTATGGCTACACCTTC
CDR3aa: CASKKGGYGYTF

d_gene: NA
abundance: once
len: 15
j_gene: TRBJ2-7
v_gene: TRBV7-2
CDR3nt: TGTGCCAGCAGCTTAGCGGGCCCAGGCGGGTACGAGCAGTACTTC
CDR3aa: CASSLAGPGGYEQYF

d_gene: TRBD1
abundance: NA
len: 16
j_gene: TRBJ2-2
v_gene: TRBV18
CDR3nt: TGTGCCAGCTCACCACGGCCAGGGGGCATGACCGGGGAGCTGTTTTTT
CDR3aa: CASSPRPGGMTGELFF

d_gene: TRBD1
abundance: NA
len: 14
j_gene: TRBJ1-1
v_gene: TRBV19
CDR3nt: TGTGCCAGTAGTCCCGGGACAGGGGGGCTTGAAGCTTTCTTT
CDR3aa: CASSPGTGGLEAFF

d_gene: NA
abundance: few
len: 13
j_gene: TRBJ1-5
v_gene: TRBV5-1
CDR3nt: TGCGCCAGCAGCCAACGGGAGGGCGGGCCCCAGCATTTT
CDR3aa: CASSQREGGPQHF

d_gene: NA
abundance: NA
len: 14
j_gene: TRBJ1-2
v_gene: TRBV6-6
CDR3nt: TGTGCCAGCAGTTACTCCGGTTCCTACCTTGGCTACACCTTC
CDR3aa: CASSYSGSYLGYTF

d_gene: NA
abundance: NA
len: 15
j_gene: TRBJ2-1
v_gene: TRBV7-8
CDR3nt: TGTGCCAGCAGCTTAACGCCTTCGGGGGAATTCGAGCAGTTCTTC
CDR3aa: CASSLTPSGEFEQFF

d_gene: TRBD2
abundance: once
len: 13
j_gene: TRBJ2-7
v_gene: TRBV19
CDR3nt: TGTGCCAGTAGTCTCGGACTAGTCGACGAGCAGTACTTC
CDR3aa: CASSLGLVDEQYF

d_gene: TRBD2
abundance: NA
len: 14
j_gene: TRBJ2-7
v_gene: TRBV6-1
CDR3nt: TGTGCCAGCAGGCGGCGGGAGGGGGTACACGAGCAGTACTTC
CDR3aa: CASRRREGVHEQYF

d_gene: TRBD1
abundance: NA
len: 15
j_gene: TRBJ2-2
v_gene: TRBV29-1
CDR3nt: TGCAGCGTTAAACTACCGGGACAGGGGTCTGGGGAGCTGTTTTTT
CDR3aa: CSVKLPGQGSGELFF